This TCR beta chain was identified in a study of T cells in localized non-small cell lung cancer. CDR3 size: 17 residues. Germline lookup yields CDR1 SNHLY and CDR2 FYNNEI. The V segment lost 7 bases and the J segment 6 bases; nucleotides outside the gene matches: 13. Concerning this clone: Its specificity is unknown.

Sequencing used immunoSEQ multiplex PCR; TCRdb keeps in-frame clones, though not all of them. The table shows around 25,000 clones, with roughly nine tenths occurring only once. Overall study results and limits: Uninvolved adjacent lung had the highest recorded T cell clonality, with tumor below it.

The receptor comes from a woman aged 35-75 years with stage I lung adenocarcinoma. The sample here was peripheral blood, taken before any cancer treatment. The chain uses TRBV2 and TRBJ2-1; 12 nucleotides align to TRBD2. The CDR3 sequence: CASTPMLAGGLSNEQFF. CDR3 DNA: TGTGCCAGCACCCCGATGCTAGCGGGGGGGCTATCCAATGAGCAGTTCTTC.